The clone carrying this TCR beta chain was observed a few times. Other nucleotide sequences in the sample specify the same CDR3. This specimen comes from a study of cytomegalovirus exposure and HLA in healthy donors. Researchers ran the PCR with 60 Vbeta and 13 Jbeta primers. Sequencing was performed with immunoSEQ multiplex PCR; in TCRdb, only in-frame clones are kept and a portion is missing. The sample gives 100,000 to 150,000 clones, around 80% of which show up once; 1% to 1.5% is in the top ten. Germline CDR1 is MNHEY and CDR2 is SVGAGI. J gave up 7 bases and V 0 bases, and 0 bases lay outside the gene matches. CDR3 length equals 14 residues.

The sequence derives from a female donor in good health and CMV-seronegative. This chain uses TRBV6-5 with TRBJ1-5, with TRBD1 identical over 10 bases. Sequencing input: PBMCs. The CDR3 nucleotides are TGTGCCAGCAGTTACTCGACAGGGGGCCAGCCCCAGCATTTT. Encoded protein: CASSYSTGGQPQHF.